The TCR beta chain described here comes from a study of blood T cell repertoires in COVID-19. The table came from immunoSEQ multiplex PCR; TCRdb's copy has only in-frame clones and leaves some out. The top ten hold about 12% of the sample, which has 60,000 to 70,000 clones, about 90% seen once. The sequence derives from a human donor with active COVID-19. The donor label of this sample is uncertain. The sequenced sample was peripheral blood.

The CDR3 region is CASSIEGGSNQPQHF. The CDR3 DNA reads as TGTGCCAGTAGTATAGAAGGGGGAAGCAATCAGCCCCAGCATTTT. V usage is TRBV19 and J usage is TRBJ1-5; maybe TRBD1 (6 bases). Trimming took 0 bases from V and 1 from J, leaving 7 bases between them. CDR3 size: 15 residues. Germline lookup yields CDR1 LNHDA and CDR2 SQIVND (reference sequence).